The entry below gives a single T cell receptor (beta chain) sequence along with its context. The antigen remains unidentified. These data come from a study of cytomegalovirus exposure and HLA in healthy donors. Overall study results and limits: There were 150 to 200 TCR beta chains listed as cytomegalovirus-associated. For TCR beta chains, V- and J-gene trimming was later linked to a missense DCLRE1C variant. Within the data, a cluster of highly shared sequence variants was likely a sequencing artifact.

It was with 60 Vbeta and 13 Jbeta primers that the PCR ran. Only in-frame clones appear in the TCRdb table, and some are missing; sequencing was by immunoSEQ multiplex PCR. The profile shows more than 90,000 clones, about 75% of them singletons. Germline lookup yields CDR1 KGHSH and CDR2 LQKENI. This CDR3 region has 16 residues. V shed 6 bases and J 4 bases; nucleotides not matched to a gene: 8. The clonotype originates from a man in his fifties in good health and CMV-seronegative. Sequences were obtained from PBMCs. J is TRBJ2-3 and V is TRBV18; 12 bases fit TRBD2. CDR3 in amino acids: CASSRTSGIYSDTQYF. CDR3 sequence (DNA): TGTGCCAGCTCTCGGACTAGCGGGATATACTCAGATACGCAGTATTTT.